The rows below give T cell receptor beta chains drawn from one sample of a study of T cell repertoires in cytomegalovirus infection. TCRdb reanalysed the reads using MiXCR and keeps one entry per CDR3 protein. Among some 350,000 distinct CDR3 sequences listed, about a sixth were seen once. Sequenced sample: PBMCs. All receptors come from a human donor in good health (CMV status not recorded). Some clones in this sample may be carry-over from other donors' samples. Both conserved end residues are part of each CDR3. Fields, in order: J gene, clone size, CDR3 length, V gene, D gene, CDR3 protein, CDR3 DNA. A D gene is named only where the DNA matches it firmly. A row's size may be missing; if present it is once, few, many or a size class.

TRBJ2-3,-,17,TRBV7-6,-,CASSRHPGDTSTDTQYF,TGTGCCAGCAGCCGACACCCCGGGGACACTAGCACAGATACGCAGTATTTT
TRBJ1-1,many,14,TRBV11-2,TRBD1,CASSFTGAGTEAFF,TGTGCCAGCAGCTTTACAGGGGCGGGCACTGAAGCTTTCTTT
TRBJ2-1,-,19,TRBV9,-,CASSVGRRRGDRNYNEQFF,TGTGCCAGCAGCGTAGGAAGGCGGCGGGGGGACAGAAACTACAATGAGCAGTTCTTC
TRBJ2-5,once,12,TRBV20-1,-,CSARAPVGTQYF,TGCAGTGCTAGAGCCCCCGTAGGGACCCAGTACTTC
TRBJ1-1,many,16,TRBV7-2,-,CASSSTWGGVNTEAFF,TGTGCCAGCAGCTCGACGTGGGGGGGCGTTAACACTGAAGCTTTCTTT
TRBJ1-1,many,15,TRBV7-8,-,CASSLMAQMNTEAFF,TGTGCCAGCAGCTTAATGGCCCAGATGAACACTGAAGCTTTCTTT
TRBJ2-2,-,17,TRBV5-6,-,CASIRRWDTRNTGELFF,TGTGCCAGCATCAGGAGGTGGGACACACGCAACACCGGGGAGCTGTTTTTT
TRBJ2-3,-,16,TRBV6-2/TRBV6-3,-,CASGGSDTSQPDTQYF,TGTGCCAGCGGGGGGTCAGACACATCGCAGCCGGATACGCAGTATTTT
TRBJ2-7,few,11,TRBV6-2/TRBV6-3,-,CASSYIYEQYF,TGTGCCAGCAGTTACATCTACGAGCAGTACTTC
TRBJ2-3,many,16,TRBV7-2,-,CASSSGRRGGTDTQYF,TGTGCCAGCAGCTCTGGGAGGAGGGGGGGCACAGATACGCAGTATTTT
TRBJ2-1,-,15,TRBV12-3/TRBV12-4,-,CASSLSPPLGNEQFF,TGTGCCAGCAGTTTAAGTCCCCCACTAGGCAATGAGCAGTTCTTC
TRBJ1-1,-,14,TRBV6-6,-,CASSYWDPNTEAFF,TGTGCCAGCAGTTACTGGGACCCGAACACTGAAGCTTTCTTT
TRBJ2-3,many,16,TRBV12-3/TRBV12-4,-,CASSFLTVLRADTQYF,TGTGCCAGCAGTTTCTTAACAGTTCTACGCGCAGATACGCAGTATTTT
TRBJ2-7,-,13,TRBV2,-,CASSDGGRVEQYF,TGTGCCAGCAGTGATGGTGGCAGGGTGGAGCAGTACTTC
TRBJ1-3,many,13,TRBV7-9,-,CALERRGGNTIYF,TGTGCCCTCGAGAGGAGGGGTGGAAACACCATATATTTT
TRBJ1-2,few,15,TRBV2,TRBD1,CASSGTGRRPYGYTF,TGTGCCAGCAGTGGGACAGGGAGGCGGCCCTATGGCTACACCTTC
TRBJ2-3,-,13,TRBV20-1,TRBD2,CSALAGLRKAQYF,TGCAGTGCTTTAGCGGGGCTAAGAAAGGCGCAGTATTTT
TRBJ2-3,few,15,TRBV7-2,-,CASIIGGGPTDTQYF,TGTGCCAGCATTATAGGTGGGGGGCCCACAGATACGCAGTATTTT
TRBJ1-3,few,10,TRBV28,-,CASSASTIYF,TGTGCCAGCAGTGCGAGCACCATATATTTT
TRBJ1-2,few,14,TRBV5-1,-,CASSLAPPLDGYTF,TGCGCCAGCAGCTTGGCCCCGCCGTTAGATGGCTACACCTTC
TRBJ2-7,-,13,TRBV7-8,-,CASRGRGYYEQYF,TGTGCCAGCAGGGGTAGGGGCTATTACGAGCAGTACTTC
TRBJ2-5,-,16,TRBV20-1,TRBD2,CSARGLAGVWEETQYF,TGCAGTGCTAGGGGACTAGCGGGAGTATGGGAAGAGACCCAGTACTTC
TRBJ2-7,many,16,TRBV7-2,-,CASSLALGSTRYEQYF,TGTGCCAGCAGCTTAGCGCTCGGGAGCACCCGCTACGAGCAGTACTTC
TRBJ1-4,-,14,TRBV2,TRBD1,CASRWDRGNEKLFF,TGTGCCAGCAGGTGGGACAGAGGAAATGAAAAACTGTTTTTT
TRBJ1-1,-,9,TRBV2,-,CASLGGTFF,TGTGCCAGCCTAGGAGGGACTTTCTTT
TRBJ2-1,-,16,TRBV27,TRBD2,CASSLQAGGIYNEQFF,TGTGCCAGCAGTTTACAAGCGGGAGGGATCTACAATGAGCAGTTCTTC
TRBJ2-2,-,23,TRBV24-1,TRBD1,CATHVYHGQGSSGKPHDTGELFF,TGTGCCACCCACGTCTACCACGGACAGGGGTCTTCCGGAAAACCCCATGACACCGGGGAGCTGTTTTTT
TRBJ2-1,once,13,TRBV11-2,TRBD2,CASSGLGGNEQFF,TGTGCCAGCAGCGGGTTGGGGGGGAATGAGCAGTTCTTC
TRBJ2-3,few,16,TRBV24-1,-,CATSVSGTNVADTQYF,TGTGCCACCAGTGTATCCGGGACGAACGTAGCAGATACGCAGTATTTT
TRBJ1-2,-,15,TRBV20-1,-,CSASVGAWFQGGYTF,TGCAGTGCCAGCGTTGGGGCGTGGTTTCAAGGGGGCTACACCTTC
TRBJ1-1,-,13,TRBV29-1,-,CSVATTANTEAFF,TGCAGCGTGGCAACGACAGCCAACACTGAAGCTTTCTTT
TRBJ2-1,-,18,TRBV10-3,TRBD2,CAISFGLPTSGRGNEQFF,TGTGCCATCAGTTTCGGGCTCCCAACTAGCGGGAGGGGCAATGAGCAGTTCTTC